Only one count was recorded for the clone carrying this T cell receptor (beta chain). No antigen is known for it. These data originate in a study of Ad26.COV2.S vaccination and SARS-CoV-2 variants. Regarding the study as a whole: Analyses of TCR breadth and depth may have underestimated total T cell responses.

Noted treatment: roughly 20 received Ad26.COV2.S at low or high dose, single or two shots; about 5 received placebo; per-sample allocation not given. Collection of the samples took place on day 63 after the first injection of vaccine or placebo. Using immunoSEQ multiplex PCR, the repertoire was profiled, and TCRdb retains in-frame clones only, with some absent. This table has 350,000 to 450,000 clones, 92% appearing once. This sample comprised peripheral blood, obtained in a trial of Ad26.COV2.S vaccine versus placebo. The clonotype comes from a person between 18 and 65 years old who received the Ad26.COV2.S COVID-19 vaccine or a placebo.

In DNA, the CDR3 is TGTGCCAGCAGCTTGGGTCAGGGTTCAACAAATAATTCACCCCTCCACTTT. Translation gives CASSLGQGSTNNSPLHF. The V gene is TRBV5-8, the J gene TRBJ1-6, with D perhaps TRBD1 (5 bases). Trimming left V 0 bases short and J 5 bases short, with 15 bases between. Germline values: CDR1 SGHTS, CDR2 YDEGEE. This CDR3 has 17 amino acids.